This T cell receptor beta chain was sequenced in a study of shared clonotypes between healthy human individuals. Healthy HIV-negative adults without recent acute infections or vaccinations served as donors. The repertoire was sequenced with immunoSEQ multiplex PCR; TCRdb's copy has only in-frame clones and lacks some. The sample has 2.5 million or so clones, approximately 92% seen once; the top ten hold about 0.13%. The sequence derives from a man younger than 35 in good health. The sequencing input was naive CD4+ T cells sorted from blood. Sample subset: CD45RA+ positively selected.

The CDR3 sequence: CASSFTRPETQYF. Written as DNA, the CDR3 is TGCGCCAGCAGCTTTACTAGACCAGAGACCCAGTACTTC. V and J are TRBV5-1 and TRBJ2-5, with D tentatively TRBD2 (5 bases). The CDR3 runs 13 residues. The V gene lost 2 bases and the J gene lost 4 bases, with 9 bases spanning the gap. The germline gives CDR1 SGHRS, CDR2 YFSETQ.